This T cell receptor (beta chain) was profiled in a study of blood T cells in healthy people across ages. Trimming at V came to 5 bases and at J to 8 bases, leaving 8 bases not matched to a gene. The length of the CDR3 is 12 residues. CDR1 and CDR2 from the germline V gene are DFQATT and SNEGSKA (reference sequence). Combining a sample-barcoded 5' primer with a J-beta primer mix, a second PCR ran for about 7 to 12 cycles. TCRdb redid the calling of the 5' RACE reads with MiXCR, one entry per CDR3 protein. Here the sample spans about 1.8 million distinct CDR3 sequences, approximately 50% being singletons.

The origin of this receptor is a woman between 40 and 55 years old in good health. The chain combines TRBV20-1 with TRBJ1-2, with 7 bases lining up with TRBD1. Sequencing was carried out using blood. This chain's CDR3 is CSAADRVAGYTF. The CDR3 DNA sequence: TGCAGTGCTGCCGACAGGGTGGCCGGCTACACCTTC.